This record covers a single TCR beta chain. The entry originates in a study of T cell responses to AZD1222 COVID-19 vaccine. Sequenced by immunoSEQ multiplex PCR; TCRdb stores in-frame clones only, minus some. The sample contains around 95,000 clones, approximately 87% of which appear only once. Per germline, CDR1 SGHKS and CDR2 YYEKEE (reference sequence). The CDR3 length is 20 residues. With 4 bases removed from V and 0 bases from J, the gap between germline ends came to 25 bases. The sequence derives from an adult in good health. The rearrangement links TRBV5-5 to TRBJ1-4; D perhaps matches TRBD1 (5 bases). The sample consisted of peripheral blood, taken on day 0 of MenACWY control vaccination. CDR3 region: CASSPQSGGPTSATNEKLFF. CDR3 nucleotides: TGTGCCAGCAGCCCCCAATCTGGGGGACCCACATCTGCAACTAATGAAAAACTGTTTTTT.